One and the same sample provided the 13 T cell receptor beta chains below, sequenced in a study of cytomegalovirus exposure and HLA in healthy donors (TCRdb year 2017). The library was made by the immunoSEQ multiplex PCR assay. The multiplex PCR relied on a mix of 60 forward primers for TCR Vbeta segments and 13 reverse primers for TCR Jbeta segments. The table was pulled from immuneACCESS by TCRdb, which kept in-frame rearrangements only. Such tables lose some clones; where checked, under half of the loss comes from unresolved V genes, and the rest has no known cause. This sample has over 200,000 clones in its table, and about 85% of those were observed once. Together, the top ten hold over 1% of the sample. The specimen was PBMCs. The receptors here all came from a human donor in good health.

This sequence joins TRBV7-9 and TRBJ2-7; TRBD1 agrees at 7 bases. The germline gives CDR1 SEHNR, CDR2 FQNEAQ (reference sequence). V was clipped by 1 base and J by 2 bases; unmatched bases: 5. This CDR3 contains 15 residues. Written as DNA, the CDR3 is TGTGCCAGCAGCTTAGGGACAGGCAGCACCTACGAGCAGTACTTC. Translated, it gives CASSLGTGSTYEQYF.

The chain links TRBV5-1 to TRBJ2-5; 8 positions agree with TRBD2. This CDR3 has 17 amino acids. Germline V CDR1 and CDR2: SGHRS, YFSETQ. The ends lost 0 bases at V and 5 bases at J; junction bases unmatched: 12. CDR3 amino acids: CASSLDSGKDIAETQYF. The CDR3 DNA reads TGCGCCAGCAGCTTGGATAGCGGGAAAGACATTGCGGAGACCCAGTACTTC.

This chain joins TRBV28 and TRBJ2-1, with a possible D match to TRBD2 (6 bases). V dropped 7 bases and J dropped 3 bases, with 19 bases sitting between them. Germline CDR1 is MDHEN and CDR2 is SYDVKM. This CDR3 is built from 16 residues. The CDR3 region has the DNA TGTGCCAGCACCCCGCCAAAGGTAGCGGTCTACAATGAGCAGTTCTTC. This sequence encodes CASTPPKVAVYNEQFF.

The chain is built from TRBV7-2 and TRBJ2-7; TRBD2 might be the D (6 bases). Germline values: CDR1 SGHTA, CDR2 FQGNSA. The germline V and J ends were trimmed by 3 bases and 6 bases, with 15 bases remaining between them. This CDR3 comprises 14 residues. The CDR3 loop reads CASSLVTTRAEQYF. CDR3 nucleotides: TGTGCCAGCAGCTTGGTTACGACTAGGGCCGAGCAGTACTTC.

The genes are TRBV5-1 and TRBJ2-1, with TRBD2 identical over 16 bases. The germline gives CDR1 SGHRS, CDR2 YFSETQ. CDR3 length: 15 amino acids. The J segment lost 7 bases and the V segment lost 4 bases, leaving 2 bases of the junction unmatched. The CDR3 region has the DNA TGCGCCAGCAGCGAGGGACTAGCGGGAGGGAATGAGCAGTTCTTC. This translates into CASSEGLAGGNEQFF.

The V and J genes are TRBV4-1 and TRBJ2-1; TRBD2 matches 11 bases. The CDR3 spans 15 residues. CDR1 and CDR2 from the germline V gene are MGHRA and YSYEKL. After removal of 6 bases from V and 8 bases from J, the junction contained 9 bases not matched to a gene. CDR3 protein: CASRVAGGPADEQFF. The CDR3, as DNA: TGCGCCAGCAGGGTAGCGGGAGGGCCAGCTGATGAGCAGTTCTTC.

V is TRBV6-1 and J is TRBJ1-3; no clear D. This CDR3 comprises 16 residues. Trimming removed 0 bases at V and 0 bases at J, with 9 bases between. Germline values: CDR1 MNHNS, CDR2 SASEGT. CDR3 in amino acids: CASSEAQSHSGNTIYF. The DNA of the CDR3 is TGTGCCAGCAGTGAAGCGCAGTCACACTCTGGAAACACCATATATTTT.

The V call is TRBV7-2, the J call TRBJ2-7, with 13 positions matching TRBD2. This CDR3 region has 17 residues. Germline V gene lookup returns CDR1 SGHTA and CDR2 FQGNSA. With V trimmed by 1 base and J by 9 bases, 12 bases remained unmatched. The CDR3, as DNA: TGTGCCAGCAGCTTAGGCCCCTCCCGGACTAGCGGGAGCAGGCAGTACTTC. Translating gives CASSLGPSRTSGSRQYF.

The rearrangement joins TRBV18 to TRBJ2-7, with D possibly TRBD1 on 6 matching bases. Trimming cost V 1 base and J 0 bases, with 19 bases left between them. Germline loops: CDR1 KGHSH, CDR2 LQKENI. The CDR3 length is 18 residues. For the CDR3, the DNA is TGTGCCAGCTCACCACGAGATGTGCTAAGGGGGTTCTCCTACGAGCAGTACTTC. The encoded protein is CASSPRDVLRGFSYEQYF.

V is TRBV7-2 and J is TRBJ2-2, with TRBD2 matching 7 bases. The CDR3 spans 16 residues. V trimming: 5 bases; J trimming: 1 base; junction bases outside the gene matches: 7. The V gene's germline CDR1 is SGHTA and CDR2 FQGNSA. CDR3 coding DNA: TGTGCCAGCAGCCATCAAGGCGGGGGGAACACCGGGGAGCTGTTTTTT. Its translation is CASSHQGGGNTGELFF.

The chain is built from TRBV19 and TRBJ1-3; D ambiguous. Germline V gene data show CDR1 as LNHDA and CDR2 as SQIVND (reference sequence). V lost 7 bases and J 1 base, leaving 17 bases between the germline ends. This CDR3 comprises 16 residues. The CDR3 DNA follows: TGTGCCAGTAAATTCAGGAGGGAGACTTCTGGAAACACCATATATTTT. It codes for CASKFRRETSGNTIYF.

The V call is TRBV10-2, the J call TRBJ1-4; weak D call: TRBD1 (5 bases). Per germline, CDR1 WSHSY and CDR2 SAAADI. This CDR3 region has 15 residues. The V end lost 2 bases, the J end lost 7 bases, and 14 bases lay between the germline ends. CDR3 protein: CASSETGRVGEKLFF. The CDR3 DNA sequence: TGCGCCAGCAGTGAGACTGGCAGGGTTGGTGAAAAACTGTTTTTT.

This sequence joins TRBV29-1 and TRBJ2-7; TRBD2 matches 12 bases. The CDR3 length is 12 residues. The V segment lost 6 bases and the J segment 7 bases; nucleotides outside the gene matches: 4. Germline V CDR1 and CDR2: SQVTM, ANQGSEA. CDR3 nucleotide sequence: TGCAGCGTGGGACTAGCGGGTCGGGAGCAGTACTTC. This gives the protein CSVGLAGREQYF.